This T cell receptor beta chain was found in a study of blood T cell repertoires in COVID-19. For the study at large: The United States, Italy and Spain provided the acute and convalescent COVID-19 samples. Sample material is recorded as cDNA or gDNA derived from T cells, B-cell-depleted T cells, or PBMCs.

Sequencing used immunoSEQ multiplex PCR; TCRdb keeps in-frame clones, though not all of them. The table lists 150,000 to 200,000 clones, 85% to 90% of them singletons, with around 1% in the top ten. The CDR3 extends over 15 amino acids. Germline V lookup: CDR1 MNHEY, CDR2 SVGEGT. With 5 bases clipped from V and 0 bases from J, the junction kept 7 bases outside the gene matches. Sequenced material: peripheral blood. The J gene is TRBJ2-7, the V gene TRBV6-2 or TRBV6-3, with 7 bases that match TRBD1. This receptor was taken from a woman aged 18-30 years who had recovered from COVID-19. CDR3 in amino acids: CASSQSRTGSYEQYF. The CDR3 DNA is TGTGCCAGCAGTCAGTCGAGGACAGGCTCCTACGAGCAGTACTTC.